This TCR beta chain appears in the sequencing data of a study of shared clonotypes between healthy human individuals. V shed 6 bases, J shed 3 bases, and the junction held 14 bases outside the gene matches. Germline V lookup: CDR1 MNHEY, CDR2 SMNVEV (reference sequence). The length of the CDR3 is 17 residues. The table came from immunoSEQ multiplex PCR; TCRdb's copy has only in-frame clones and leaves some out. The sample includes more than 400,000 clones, approximately 95% of them seen just once. The chain combines TRBV27 with TRBJ2-7, with 10 bases matching TRBD1. This TCR was sampled from a young woman in good health. The sequenced sample was naive CD4+ T cells sorted from blood. The subset here: CD45RA+ positively selected. The CDR3 nucleotides are TGTGCCAGCAGCAACGCATCCGACAGGGGGCGCATCTACGAGCAGTACTTC. Translated, it gives CASSNASDRGRIYEQYF.